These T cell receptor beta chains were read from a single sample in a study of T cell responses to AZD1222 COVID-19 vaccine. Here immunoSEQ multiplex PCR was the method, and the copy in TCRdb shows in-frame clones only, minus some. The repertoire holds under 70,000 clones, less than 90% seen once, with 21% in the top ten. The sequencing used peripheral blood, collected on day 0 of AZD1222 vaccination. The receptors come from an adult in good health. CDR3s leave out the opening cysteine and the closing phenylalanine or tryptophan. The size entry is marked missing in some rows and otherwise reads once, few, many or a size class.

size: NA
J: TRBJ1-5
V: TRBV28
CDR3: ASSPGGIGNQPQH

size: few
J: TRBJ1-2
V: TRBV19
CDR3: ASTPGSSNYGYT

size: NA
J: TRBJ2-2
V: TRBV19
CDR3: ASRPGQGANTGELF

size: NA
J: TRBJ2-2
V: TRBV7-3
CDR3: ASSLTHSPRGKAGELF

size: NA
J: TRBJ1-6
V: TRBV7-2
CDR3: ASSPGAGQGFSPLH

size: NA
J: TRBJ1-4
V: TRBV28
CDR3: ASKLGQGVTNEKLF

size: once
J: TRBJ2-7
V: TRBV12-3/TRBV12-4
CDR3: ASSSWTSGEQY

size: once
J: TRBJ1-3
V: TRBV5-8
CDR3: ASSWPGLLSGNTIY

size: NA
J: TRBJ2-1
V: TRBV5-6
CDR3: ASSGARQGEQF

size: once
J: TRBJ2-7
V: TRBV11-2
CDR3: ASSLLIASHYEQY

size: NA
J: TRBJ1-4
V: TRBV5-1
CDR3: ASSLVAYGTNEKLF